A single sample gave rise to the 25 T cell receptor beta chains below, sequenced in a study of T-cell reconstitution after alpha-beta-depleted transplantation in children. It was with unique molecular identifiers that the TCRbeta library was prepared. TCRdb fed the PCR reads into MiXCR, producing one record per CDR3 protein. Of about 78,000 distinct CDR3 sequences in the sample, over 12% are singletons; the top ten hold around 26%. The material was PBMCs, mostly from graft donor cells, obtained 180 days after TCRalphabeta/CD19-depleted stem cell transplant. These receptors were collected from a male patient aged 2-10 years who had a stem cell transplant for acute lymphoblastic leukemia, so the T cells may come from the graft donor.

The genes are TRBV10-3 and TRBJ2-7, with 7 bases that match TRBD1. The V segment lost 4 bases and the J segment 4 bases; nucleotides outside the gene matches: 4. CDR1 and CDR2 (germline): ENHRY, SYGVKD. The CDR3 extends over 13 amino acids. DNA of the CDR3: TGTGCCATCAGTGTTACAGGGGTGTACGAGCAGTACTTC. Protein: CAISVTGVYEQYF.

CDR3: CASRRLARETQYF. DNA for the CDR3: TGTGCCAGCAGGAGACTAGCTCGAGAGACCCAGTACTTC. The gene calls are TRBV6-5 and TRBJ2-5; TRBD2 matches at 7 bases. This CDR3 is 13 amino acids long. V gave up 6 bases and J gave up 4 bases; unmatched junction bases: 5. From germline, CDR1 is MNHEY and CDR2 SVGAGI.

The V gene is TRBV7-8, the J gene TRBJ2-7; 8 nucleotides agree with TRBD1. The CDR3 is 15 amino acids. Germline values: CDR1 SGHVS, CDR2 FQNEAQ. V shed 1 base, J shed 6 bases, and the junction held 8 bases outside the gene matches. Here the CDR3 DNA reads TGTGCCAGCAGCTTAGGGGCAGGGGGCGCCTCCGAGCAGTACTTC. Protein sequence: CASSLGAGGASEQYF.

This chain joins TRBV5-1 and TRBJ2-2; 9 bases agree with TRBD1. The V gene end was trimmed by 3 bases and the J gene end by 4 bases; junction bases not matched to a gene: 4. The CDR3 totals 15 residues. Germline V lookup: CDR1 SGHRS, CDR2 YFSETQ. The CDR3 protein is CASSSGQGTTGELFF. The CDR3 DNA follows: TGCGCCAGCAGCTCGGGACAGGGAACCACCGGGGAGCTGTTTTTT.

The chain combines TRBV11-2 with TRBJ2-3; 12 bases are shared with TRBD2. The CDR3 runs to 15 residues. With V trimmed by 1 base and J by 9 bases, 5 bases remained unmatched. Germline CDR1 is SGHAT and CDR2 is FQNNGV. This CDR3 reads CASSLGVLAGGTQYF. CDR3 DNA sequence: TGTGCCAGCAGCTTAGGGGTTCTAGCGGGGGGGACGCAGTATTTT.

This clonotype was seen many times. The chain uses TRBV10-3 and TRBJ2-5; D is unresolved. This CDR3 is 12 amino acids long. Germline CDR1 is ENHRY and CDR2 is SYGVKD. V was trimmed by 5 bases and J by 2 bases, leaving 6 bases between them. CDR3 bases: TGTGCCATCAGTCAACAGCAAGAGACCCAGTACTTC. This encodes CAISQQQETQYF.

This clonotype was seen many times. V is TRBV20-1 and J is TRBJ1-1, with D unresolved. CDR1 and CDR2 (germline): DFQATT, SNEGSKA (reference sequence). This CDR3 region has 16 residues. The germline V and J ends were trimmed by 5 bases and 1 base, with 20 bases remaining between them. CDR3 sequence reads: CSAFPTFSAGNTEAFF. CDR3 nucleotides: TGCAGTGCTTTCCCGACATTTTCAGCGGGGAACACTGAAGCTTTCTTT.

This clonotype was detected only a few times. The CDR3 DNA reads as TGTGCCAGCAGCTTAAAGACGTTAACCGGGGAGCTGTTTTTT. It translates to CASSLKTLTGELFF. This sequence joins TRBV7-3 and TRBJ2-2; D is ambiguous. The germline V gene has CDR1 SGHTA and CDR2 FQGTGA. CDR3 size: 14 residues. The V end was cut by 1 base, the J end by 5 bases, with 8 bases between.

The chain has TRBV7-2 and TRBJ2-3; 10 bases fit TRBD1. The CDR3 runs to 17 residues. CDR1 and CDR2 from the germline V gene are SGHTA and FQGNSA. The trim removed 8 bases at V and 0 bases at J, leaving 11 bases unmatched. The CDR3 bases are TGTGCCAGCGGCTCCCGAGACAGGGGGCTGAGCACAGATACGCAGTATTTT. Translated, it gives CASGSRDRGLSTDTQYF. The whole variable domain, filled in from reference TRBV7-2 and TRBJ2-3, reads GAGVSQSPSNKVTEKGKDVELRCDPISGHTALYWYRQSLGQGLEFLIYFQGNSAPDKSGLPSDRFSAERTGGSVSTLTIQRTQQEDSAVYLCASGSRDRGLSTDTQYFGPGTRLTVL.

This clonotype was detected many times. This rearrangement joins TRBV7-2 to TRBJ1-5; 8 bases are shared with TRBD1. The CDR3 is made up of 15 amino acids. The germline V gene has CDR1 SGHTA and CDR2 FQGNSA. V lost 5 bases to trimming and J lost 3 bases; unmatched junction nucleotides: 6. CDR3 nucleotides: TGTGCCAGCAGCGTACGGACAGGGTACAATCAGCCCCAGCATTTT. This translates into CASSVRTGYNQPQHF.

The chain joins TRBV7-9 to TRBJ2-1, with 7 bases lining up with TRBD1. The CDR3 spans 14 residues. J lost 7 bases, V lost 5 bases, and 8 bases had no gene match. The germline CDR1 and CDR2 sequences are SEHNR and FQNEAQ (reference sequence). CDR3 coding DNA: TGTGCCAGCAGCCGGGACAGAAAGGGGAATGAGCAGTTCTTC. Translated: CASSRDRKGNEQFF.

The rearrangement uses TRBV20-1 and TRBJ2-5; 8 positions match TRBD2. This CDR3 has 14 amino acids. Germline V gene data show CDR1 as DFQATT and CDR2 as SNEGSKA (reference sequence). The CDR3 protein is CGGRASGLKETQYF. CDR3 nucleotides: TGCGGGGGGAGAGCTAGCGGGCTCAAGGAGACCCAGTACTTC.

This clonotype was seen a few times. The J gene is TRBJ2-2, the V gene TRBV5-1; 13 bases align to TRBD2. Trimming cost V 4 bases and J 3 bases; bases outside gene matches: 6. The CDR3 loop spans 17 amino acids. In germline, CDR1 is SGHRS, CDR2 YFSETQ. CDR3 DNA: TGCGCCAGCAGCCTACACGGACTAGCGGGAGACACCGGGGAGCTGTTTTTT. It encodes CASSLHGLAGDTGELFF.

This clonotype was seen repeatedly, ten times or more. The genes are TRBV5-1 and TRBJ2-1, with D uncertain. Germline-derived CDR1 and CDR2 are SGHRS and YFSETQ. V lost 5 bases, J lost 10 bases, and 16 bases lay in between. The CDR3 extends over 13 amino acids. The CDR3 loop is CASSLVTPREQFF. CDR3 nucleotides: TGCGCCAGCAGTCTAGTTACCCCTAGAGAGCAGTTCTTC.

This clonotype was seen a handful of times. CDR3 loop: CASSRTAEQYF. In DNA, the CDR3 is TGTGCCAGCAGTAGGACCGCTGAGCAGTACTTC. The chain links TRBV12-3 or TRBV12-4 to TRBJ2-7; unclear D gene. Trimming took 5 bases from V and 7 from J, leaving 9 bases between them. The CDR3 is 11 residues long.

This clonotype was seen at least ten times. V usage is TRBV20-1 and J usage is TRBJ2-2; TRBD2 matches at 14 bases. The CDR3 has 17 amino acids. Losses at the gene ends were 5 bases for V and 4 bases for J; bases not matched to a gene: 9. Looked up from germline, CDR1 is DFQATT and CDR2 is SNEGSKA (reference sequence). CDR3 loop: CSAVPGTSGSLTGELFF. CDR3 nucleotides: TGCAGTGCTGTCCCCGGGACTAGCGGGAGTCTCACCGGGGAGCTGTTTTTT.

The V gene is TRBV28, the J gene TRBJ1-5; 8 bases agree with TRBD1. J lost 4 bases, V lost 4 bases, and 9 bases had no gene match. The length of the CDR3 is 16 residues. The germline V gene has CDR1 MDHEN and CDR2 SYDVKM. The CDR3 DNA reads TGTGCCAGCAGTTCAGGACAGGGCCCCTTTAATCAGCCCCAGCATTTT. Translating it yields CASSSGQGPFNQPQHF.

J is TRBJ1-4 and V is TRBV18; the D gene is possibly TRBD1 (6 bases). V lost 1 base and J 8 bases, leaving 14 bases between the germline ends. The CDR3 length is 15 residues. From germline, CDR1 is KGHSH and CDR2 LQKENI. In DNA form, the CDR3 reads TGTGCCAGCTCACCACACCAGGGGCTTAGAGAAAAACTGTTTTTT. This sequence encodes CASSPHQGLREKLFF.

This clonotype was observed a handful of times. This sequence joins TRBV4-3 and TRBJ1-1; TRBD1 might be the D (5 bases). The CDR3 covers 15 residues. Germline V gives CDR1 LGHNA, CDR2 YSLEER. V was shortened by 2 bases and J by 5 bases, with 15 bases between the two germline ends. The CDR3 bases are TGCGCCAGCAGCCAAAGGAGGGGTTTGGGGACTGAAGCTTTCTTT. Amino acid sequence: CASSQRRGLGTEAFF.

The table lists this clonotype with many counts. The rearrangement joins TRBV20-1 to TRBJ2-7, with 9 bases lining up with TRBD1. Germline V CDR1 and CDR2: DFQATT, SNEGSKA (reference sequence). The CDR3 totals 12 residues. CDR3 loop: CRTGQGLYEQYF. The DNA of the CDR3 is TGCAGGACGGGACAGGGCCTCTACGAGCAGTACTTC.

This clonotype showed up just a few times. This chain links TRBV28 with TRBJ2-7; D call uncertain. V lost 3 bases, J lost 8 bases, and 8 bases lay in between. CDR1 MDHEN and CDR2 SYDVKM come from the germline V gene. The CDR3 sequence is 11 residues long. The CDR3 region is CASSFSYQQYF. In DNA form, the CDR3 reads TGTGCCAGCAGTTTTTCCTATCAGCAGTACTTC.

Note on this clonotype: A single base separates this from a much larger clone, so it may be a read error. The chain has TRBV7-2 and TRBJ1-1; perhaps TRBD1 as D (6 bases). The length of the CDR3 is 15 residues. CDR1 and CDR2 from the germline V gene are SGHTA and FQGNSA. The CDR3 nucleotides are TGTTCCAGCAGCTCCGGAACAGGGTGGAACACTGAAGCTTTCTTT. This codes for CSSSSGTGWNTEAFF.

The table lists this clonotype with a few counts. The V gene is TRBV4-2, the J gene TRBJ2-7; no clear D gene. There are 14 residues in the CDR3. Germline V CDR1 and CDR2: LGHNA, YNFKEQ. Trimming took off 0 bases at V and 6 bases at J, with 12 bases between the two ends. CDR3 amino acids: CASSQETLFREQYF. Here the CDR3 DNA reads TGTGCCAGCAGCCAAGAAACCCTATTTCGCGAGCAGTACTTC.

This rearrangement joins TRBV19 to TRBJ2-2; D uncertain. This CDR3 region has 13 residues. Deletions cut 1 base from V and 6 bases from J, with 6 bases between. Germline CDR1 LNHDA, CDR2 SQIVND (reference sequence). The CDR3, as DNA: TGTGCCAGTAGTATAGGTGGGGCCGGGGAGCTGTTTTTT. Amino acid sequence: CASSIGGAGELFF. Supplemented by reference TRBV19 and TRBJ2-2, the full variable domain reads DGGITQSPKYLFRKEGQNVTLSCEQNLNHDAMYWYRQDPGQGLRLIYYSQIVNDFQKGDIAEGYSVSREKKESFPLTVTSAQKNPTAFYLCASSIGGAGELFFGEGSRLTVL.

This clonotype was detected only a few times. The chain joins TRBV28 to TRBJ1-1, with 8 positions matching TRBD1. Germline trimming cut 5 bases from V and 3 bases from J; bases unmatched to any gene: 8. CDR1 and CDR2 (germline): MDHEN, SYDVKM. This CDR3 is 15 amino acids long. CDR3 in amino acids: CASSPRDRFYTEAFF. In DNA, the CDR3 is TGTGCCAGCAGTCCCCGGGACAGGTTCTACACTGAAGCTTTCTTT.